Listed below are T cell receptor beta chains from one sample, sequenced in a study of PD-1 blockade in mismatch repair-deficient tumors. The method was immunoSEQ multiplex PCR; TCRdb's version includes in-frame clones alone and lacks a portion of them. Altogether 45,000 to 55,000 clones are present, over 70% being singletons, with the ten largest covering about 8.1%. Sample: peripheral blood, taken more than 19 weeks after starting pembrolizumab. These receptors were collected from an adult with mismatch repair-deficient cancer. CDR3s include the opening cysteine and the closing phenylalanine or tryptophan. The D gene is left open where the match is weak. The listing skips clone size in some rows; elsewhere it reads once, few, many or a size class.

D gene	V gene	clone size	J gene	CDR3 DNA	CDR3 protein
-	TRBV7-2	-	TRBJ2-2	TGTGCCAGCAGCCAGGACTTGGCCGGGGAGCTGTTTTTT	CASSQDLAGELFF
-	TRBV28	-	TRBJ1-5	TGTGCCAGCAGTTTATGGCCAGGTAATAATCAGCCCCAGCATTTT	CASSLWPGNNQPQHF
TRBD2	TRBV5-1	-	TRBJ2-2	TGCGCCAGCAGCTTGAGTTCTGCGGGAGGAACCGGGGAGCTGTTTTTT	CASSLSSAGGTGELFF
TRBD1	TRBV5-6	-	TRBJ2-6	TGTGCCAGCAGCTTTTTGGGACAGGGGGCTGGGGCCAACGTCCTGACTTTC	CASSFLGQGAGANVLTF
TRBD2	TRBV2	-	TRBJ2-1	TGTGCCAGCAGTGGGGGACTAGCGGGGAGGTCCTACAATGAGCAGTTCTTC	CASSGGLAGRSYNEQFF
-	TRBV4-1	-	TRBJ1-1	TGCGCCAGCAGCCAAGATCCCAGGAGGTACGAAGCTTTCTTT	CASSQDPRRYEAFF
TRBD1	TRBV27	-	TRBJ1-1	TGTGCCAGCAGTCTCGTGCCGGGACAGATGAACACTGAAGCTTTCTTT	CASSLVPGQMNTEAFF
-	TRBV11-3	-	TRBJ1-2	TGTGCCAGCAGCCTTGGACACTCCTCCTATGGCTACACCTTC	CASSLGHSSYGYTF
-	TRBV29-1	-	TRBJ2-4	TGCAGCGCTCAAGGGACGGGGACAAACATTCAGTACTTC	CSAQGTGTNIQYF
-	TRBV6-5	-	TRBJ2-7	TGTGCCACCGAAACAGAGTCCTACGAGCAGTACTTC	CATETESYEQYF
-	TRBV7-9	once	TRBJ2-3	TGTGCCAGCAGCCCTCATCGCGGCGGGCGACGCACAGATACGCAGTATTTT	CASSPHRGGRRTDTQYF
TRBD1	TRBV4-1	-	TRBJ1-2	TGCGCCAGCACCCCTATCACGACAGGGGGTGGAAGTGGCTACACCTTC	CASTPITTGGGSGYTF
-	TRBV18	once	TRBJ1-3	TGTGCCAGCTCACCACTCCAGGGGTTCGGAAACACCATATATTTT	CASSPLQGFGNTIYF
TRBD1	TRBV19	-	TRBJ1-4	TGTGCCAGTAGAGAAACAGGGGGCCCTAATGAAAAACTGTTTTTT	CASRETGGPNEKLFF
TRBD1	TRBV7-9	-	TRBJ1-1	TGTGCCAGCAGCATAGGGACAGCGGAAGCTTTCTTT	CASSIGTAEAFF
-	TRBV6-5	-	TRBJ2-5	TGTGCCAGCAGGCCTAATGGTGTGGGGGGTGAGACCCAGTACTTC	CASRPNGVGGETQYF
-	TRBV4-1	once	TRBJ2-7	TGCGCCAGCAGCCTCCCGGGGGCGGGTGACCCCTACGAGCAGTACTTC	CASSLPGAGDPYEQYF
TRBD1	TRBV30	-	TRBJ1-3	TGTGCCTGGGGGACAGCTGGAAACACCATATATTTT	CAWGTAGNTIYF
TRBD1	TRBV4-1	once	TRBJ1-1	TGCGCCAGCAACCCCCGGACAGGGACCGAAGCTTTCTTT	CASNPRTGTEAFF
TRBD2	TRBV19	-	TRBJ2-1	TGTGCCAGTAGTGCCCTCCGCGCGGGAGGTAGCGATGAGCAGTTCTTC	CASSALRAGGSDEQFF
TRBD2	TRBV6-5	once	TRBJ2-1	TGTGCCAGCAGTTACAAGCGGGGGGGACACAATGAGCAGTTCTTC	CASSYKRGGHNEQFF
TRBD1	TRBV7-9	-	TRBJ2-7	TGTGCCAGCAGCTCCGGGACAGGGGGTCACGAGCAGTACTTC	CASSSGTGGHEQYF
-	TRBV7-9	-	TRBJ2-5	TGTGCCATCAAAAGACTGGGGGCGGACACCTCTAGGGAGACCCAGTACTTC	CAIKRLGADTSRETQYF
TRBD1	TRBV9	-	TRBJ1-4	TGTGCCAGCAGCCCTCTGGGACTACAGGGGGAAAAACTGTTTTTT	CASSPLGLQGEKLFF
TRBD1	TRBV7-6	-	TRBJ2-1	TGTGCCAGCAGCACCACGACAGGGATGGGTGGGAATGAGCAGTTCTTC	CASSTTTGMGGNEQFF
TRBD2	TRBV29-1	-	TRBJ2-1	TGCAGCGTTACTAGCGGGATCTACAATGAGCAGTTCTTC	CSVTSGIYNEQFF
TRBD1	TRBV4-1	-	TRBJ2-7	TGCGCCAGCAGCCAAGGGGGGGACAGGGACACCTCCTACGAGCAGTACTTC	CASSQGGDRDTSYEQYF
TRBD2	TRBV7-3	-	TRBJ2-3	TGTGCCAGCAGCCCCCAGGGAGGGGTAGGCACAGATACGCAGTATTTT	CASSPQGGVGTDTQYF
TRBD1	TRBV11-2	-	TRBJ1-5	TGTGCCAGCAGCTTCGACAGGGATCAGCCCCAGCATTTT	CASSFDRDQPQHF
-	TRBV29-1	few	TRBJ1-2	TGCAGCGTTGAGACAGGCTATGGCTACACCTTC	CSVETGYGYTF
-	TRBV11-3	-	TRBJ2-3	TGTGCCAGCAGCCCTAGGTCGGGGTCTAGCACAGATACGCAGTATTTT	CASSPRSGSSTDTQYF
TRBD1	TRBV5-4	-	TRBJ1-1	TGTGCCAGCAGCTTTCCACCGGGACAGGGCTACACTGAAGCTTTCTTT	CASSFPPGQGYTEAFF
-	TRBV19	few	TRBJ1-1	TGTGCCAGTAGTCGGGACGGAGGGTACACTGAAGCTTTCTTT	CASSRDGGYTEAFF
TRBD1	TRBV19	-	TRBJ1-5	TGTGCCAGTAGTATCCGGGACAGGGGGCTAAAACAGCCCCAGCATTTT	CASSIRDRGLKQPQHF
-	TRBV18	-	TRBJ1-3	TGTGCCAGCTCGCAGAACGGCCCCCTTGGAGAAGCTGGAAACACCATATATTTT	CASSQNGPLGEAGNTIYF
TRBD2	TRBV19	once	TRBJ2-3	TGTGCCAGTAGTATACTAGCGGGAGGCTCGCAGGGTACGCAGTATTTT	CASSILAGGSQGTQYF
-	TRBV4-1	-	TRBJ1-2	TGCGCCAGCAGCCAACCGCGGGGTTCGTACAGGGATGGCTACACCTTC	CASSQPRGSYRDGYTF
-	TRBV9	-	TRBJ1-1	TGTGCCAGCAGCGTAGTTCGGGGCGGAACTGAAGCTTTCTTT	CASSVVRGGTEAFF
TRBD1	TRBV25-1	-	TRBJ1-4	TGTGCCAGCAGTGAGAACAGGGGGCTGGGTGAAAAACTGTTTTTT	CASSENRGLGEKLFF
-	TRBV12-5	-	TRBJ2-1	TGTGCTAGTGGTTTGGTTGGGCAGGTTTACAATGAGCAGTTCTTC	CASGLVGQVYNEQFF
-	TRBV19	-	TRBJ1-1	TGTGCCAGTAGGGACGCGACAGCGAACACTGAAGCTTTCTTT	CASRDATANTEAFF
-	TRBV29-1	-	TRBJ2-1	TGCAGTGATAACAGGGCCCATGAGCAGTTCTTC	CSDNRAHEQFF
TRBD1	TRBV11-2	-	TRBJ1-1	TGTGCCAGCAGCGTCCCGGGACAGTTCACTGAAGCTTTCTTT	CASSVPGQFTEAFF
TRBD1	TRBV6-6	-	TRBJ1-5	TGTGCCAGCAGTCGACAGGGAGACAGGCAGCCCCAGCATTTT	CASSRQGDRQPQHF